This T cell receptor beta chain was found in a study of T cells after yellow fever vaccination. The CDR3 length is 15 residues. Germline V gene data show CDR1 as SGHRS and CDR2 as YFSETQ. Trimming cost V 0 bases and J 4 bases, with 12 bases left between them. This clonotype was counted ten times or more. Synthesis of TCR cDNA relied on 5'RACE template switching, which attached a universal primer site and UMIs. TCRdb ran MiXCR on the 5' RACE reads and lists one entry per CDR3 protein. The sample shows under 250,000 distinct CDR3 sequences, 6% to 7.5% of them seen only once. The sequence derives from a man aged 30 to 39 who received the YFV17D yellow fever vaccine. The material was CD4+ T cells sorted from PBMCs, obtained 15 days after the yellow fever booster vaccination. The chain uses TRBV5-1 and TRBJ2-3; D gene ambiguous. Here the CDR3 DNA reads TGCGCCAGCAGCTTGGAGGCTAGGAAGTCAGATACGCAGTATTTT. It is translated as CASSLEARKSDTQYF.